These T cell receptor beta chains were read from a single sample in a study of cytomegalovirus exposure and HLA in healthy donors. Only in-frame clones appear in the TCRdb table, and some are missing; sequencing was by immunoSEQ multiplex PCR. This table holds 150,000 to 200,000 clones, over 65% found once. Sequencing input: PBMCs. The source of these receptors is a woman in her twenties or thirties in good health and CMV-seronegative. CDR3s include the opening cysteine and the closing phenylalanine or tryptophan. The D gene is left open where the match is weak. The size field is filled for only some rows; it gives once, few, many or a size class.

j_call v_call clone_size d_call cdr3_aa cdr3_nt
TRBJ2-5 TRBV7-9 . TRBD1 CASSVGGRETQYF TGTGCCAGCAGCGTAGGGGGCAGAGAGACCCAGTACTTC
TRBJ2-7 TRBV6-1 . . CASSPADNTYEQYF TGTGCCAGCAGTCCCGCGGACAACACCTACGAGCAGTACTTC
TRBJ2-5 TRBV6-1 . TRBD2 CASGEGLAGGQETQYF TGTGCCAGCGGTGAAGGCCTAGCGGGGGGTCAAGAGACCCAGTACTTC
TRBJ2-7 TRBV9 once TRBD2 CASSVGLAGASYEQYF TGTGCCAGCAGCGTAGGGCTAGCGGGGGCCTCCTACGAGCAGTACTTC
TRBJ1-2 TRBV4-3 . . CASSQLGIGYTF TGCGCCAGCAGCCAGCTAGGTATCGGCTACACCTTC
TRBJ2-2 TRBV18 . TRBD1 CASSPDTGTGYGGNTGELFF TGTGCCAGCTCACCCGACACCGGGACAGGGTATGGTGGTAACACCGGGGAGCTGTTTTTT
TRBJ1-1 TRBV29-1 . . CSVETANTEAFF TGCAGCGTTGAAACAGCGAACACTGAAGCTTTCTTT
TRBJ2-3 TRBV11-3 . . CASSLSSADTQYF TGTGCCAGCAGCTTAAGTTCGGCAGATACGCAGTATTTT
TRBJ2-1 TRBV6-5 . TRBD2 CASRPAGVFDEQFF TGTGCCAGCAGACCAGCGGGAGTCTTTGATGAGCAGTTCTTC
TRBJ2-7 TRBV20-1 . TRBD2 CSGRGDAEQYF TGCAGCGGGAGGGGCGATGCCGAGCAGTACTTC
TRBJ2-1 TRBV18 . . CASSPQGGNEQFF TGTGCCAGCTCACCCCAGGGGGGTAATGAGCAGTTCTTC
TRBJ1-6 TRBV5-4 . . CASSVRDTHSPLHF TGTGCCAGCAGCGTCCGGGACACCCATTCACCCCTCCACTTT
TRBJ2-1 TRBV4-1 . . CASSQVTGYNEQFF TGCGCCAGCAGCCAAGTAACAGGTTACAATGAGCAGTTCTTC
TRBJ1-1 TRBV11-2 . . CASSLDLIRGNTEAFF TGTGCCAGCAGCTTAGATCTGATTAGAGGGAACACTGAAGCTTTCTTT
TRBJ1-4 TRBV7-2 . . CASSLVRGGGLFF TGTGCCAGCAGCTTAGTTCGAGGGGGGGGACTGTTTTTT
TRBJ2-7 TRBV7-2 few TRBD2 CASSPWALAGNEQYF TGTGCCAGCAGCCCATGGGCACTAGCGGGAAACGAGCAGTACTTC
TRBJ1-2 TRBV7-9 . TRBD1 CASSLFSPSDRSLWSYTF TGTGCCAGCAGCTTATTTTCCCCCTCGGACAGGAGCTTATGGAGCTACACCTTC
TRBJ2-3 TRBV7-3 . TRBD1 CASSRTGGAGDTQYF TGTGCCAGCTCTCGAACAGGGGGCGCGGGGGATACGCAGTATTTT
TRBJ1-1 TRBV7-3 . . CASSLNPGNTEAFF TGTGCCAGCAGCTTAAATCCAGGGAACACTGAAGCTTTCTTT
TRBJ1-1 TRBV19 . . CASREAGEAFF TGTGCCAGTAGAGAGGCGGGGGAAGCTTTCTTT
TRBJ1-2 TRBV18 . . CASGQYGYTF TGTGCCAGCGGACAGTATGGCTACACCTTC
TRBJ1-3 TRBV25-1 . TRBD1 CASSQEGRQGSGNTIYF TGTGCCAGCAGTCAAGAGGGCCGACAGGGTTCTGGAAACACCATATATTTT
TRBJ2-5 TRBV14 . TRBD2 CASSQGLAGGTAAETQYF TGTGCCAGCAGCCAAGGTCTAGCGGGAGGAACGGCGGCTGAGACCCAGTACTTC
TRBJ2-5 TRBV2 . . CASSDGVRGETQYF TGTGCCAGCAGTGATGGGGTCCGGGGAGAGACCCAGTACTTC
TRBJ2-3 TRBV7-9 . TRBD2 CASSNRPSGRTRTDTQYF TGTGCCAGCAGTAACCGGCCAAGCGGGAGGACCCGCACAGATACGCAGTATTTT